A single sample is the source of the 28 T cell receptor beta chains below, sequenced in a study of shared clonotypes between healthy human individuals (dated by TCRdb to 2020 to 2022). Library method: the immunoSEQ multiplex PCR assay. TCRdb obtained this table from immuneACCESS and retained in-frame rearrangements with V and J assigned. These tables miss some clones; where compared with another copy, unresolved V genes account for less than half of the shortfall, and the remainder is unexplained. The sample includes about 470,000 clones, with around 79% observed a single time. Approximately 13% of the sample is held by the ten biggest clonotypes. Sequencing was done on a sample of PBMCs. These receptors all come from a middle-aged woman in good health. Some clones in this sample may be carry-over from other donors' samples.

The chain uses TRBV7-8 and TRBJ2-1; D is uncertain. Germline CDR1 reads SGHVS; CDR2 reads FQNEAQ. V lost 5 bases, J lost 6 bases, and 14 bases lay in between. The CDR3 has 14 residues. The CDR3 DNA sequence: TGTGCCAGCAGCACCTGGGCGGACCCCAATGAGCAGTTCTTC. Its protein product is CASSTWADPNEQFF.

The chain uses TRBV30 and TRBJ1-3; no clear D. The germline V gene has CDR1 GTSNPN and CDR2 SVGIG (reference sequence). The CDR3 is 12 residues long. Trimming removed 2 bases at V and 4 bases at J, with 6 bases between. CDR3 in DNA: TGTGCCTGGAGTACACAAGGAAACACCATATATTTT. Translating it yields CAWSTQGNTIYF.

The rearrangement joins TRBV28 to TRBJ1-2; TRBD1 agrees at 7 bases. The CDR3 contains 15 residues. Germline assignment: CDR1 MDHEN and CDR2 SYDVKM. V dropped 3 bases and J dropped 2; count of bases not matched to a gene: 6. The CDR3 spells CASSLTGRRNYGYTF. The CDR3 DNA sequence: TGTGCCAGCAGTTTGACAGGGAGGAGGAACTATGGCTACACCTTC.

The CDR3 loop reads CASSPGKPNEKLFF. As DNA, the CDR3 is TGCGCCAGCAGCCCAGGGAAACCTAATGAAAAACTGTTTTTT. The V and J genes are TRBV5-1 and TRBJ1-4; a weak D match, TRBD1 (5 bases). V was cut by 4 bases and J by 3 bases, with 10 bases left in between. Germline values: CDR1 SGHRS, CDR2 YFSETQ. This CDR3 has 14 residues.

This clone was detected many times. The CDR3 DNA sequence: TGCGCCAGCAGCTTCCCTCCCGGGGGCTCCTACGAGCAGTACTTC. It specifies CASSFPPGGSYEQYF. This chain links TRBV5-1 with TRBJ2-7, with a tentative D call TRBD2 (6 bases). CDR3 length: 15 residues. V lost 2 bases to trimming and J lost 0 bases, with 12 bases between them. The germline V gene has CDR1 SGHRS and CDR2 YFSETQ.

The chain is built from TRBV30 and TRBJ2-5; no clear D gene. V lost 0 bases and J 4 bases, leaving 9 bases between the germline ends. CDR1 and CDR2 from the germline V gene are GTSNPN and SVGIG (reference sequence). The CDR3 length is 13 residues. The CDR3 loop reads CAWSVAVGETQYF. The CDR3, as DNA: TGTGCCTGGAGTGTAGCCGTGGGAGAGACCCAGTACTTC. Combining the CDR3 with reference TRBV30 and TRBJ2-5 gives the whole variable domain SQTIHQWPATLVQPVGSPLSLECTVEGTSNPNLYWYRQAAGRGLQLLFYSVGIGQISSEVPQNLSASRPQDRQFILSSKKLLLSDSGFYLCAWSVAVGETQYFGPGTRLLVL.

The rearrangement joins TRBV11-2 to TRBJ2-5; TRBD2 is a possible D gene (5 bases). Germline loops: CDR1 SGHAT, CDR2 FQNNGV. Deletions cut 2 bases from V and 7 bases from J, with 11 bases between. CDR3 size: 13 residues. The CDR3 DNA reads TGTGCCAGCAGCTTACAACGGGATGGGACCCAGTACTTC. Protein sequence: CASSLQRDGTQYF.

Points on this clone: A read error may explain this, as a much larger clone is one base away. Within the sample, other DNA sequences also encode this same CDR3. The CDR3: CASSRTSGSTDTQYF. CDR3 sequence (DNA): TGTGCCAGCAGCCGGACTAGCGGAAGCACAGATACGCAGTATTTT. V gene TRBV28 combines with J gene TRBJ2-3; 10 bases fit TRBD2. The CDR3 length is 15 residues. V lost 6 bases and J lost 0; bases outside the gene matches: 3. Germline CDR1 and CDR2: MDHEN and SYDVKM.

The V and J genes are TRBV19 and TRBJ2-2; tentatively, D is TRBD1 or TRBD2 (5 bases each). The CDR3 spans 13 residues. Deletions cut 5 bases from V and 15 bases from J, with 19 bases between. Per germline, CDR1 LNHDA and CDR2 SQIVND (reference sequence). CDR3 sequence: CASSPVWSGGMFF. The CDR3 DNA reads as TGTGCCAGTAGTCCCGTTTGGTCTGGGGGTATGTTTTTT.

This clone was counted at least ten times. The chain recombines TRBV6-1 with TRBJ2-1; D unclear. Trimming removed 1 base at V and 4 bases at J, with 11 bases between. The V gene's germline CDR1 is MNHNS and CDR2 SASEGT. CDR3 size: 15 residues. The CDR3 reads CASSEGQSDYNEQFF. DNA for the CDR3: TGTGCCAGCAGTGAAGGGCAGAGCGATTACAATGAGCAGTTCTTC.

The rearrangement uses TRBV9 and TRBJ2-7, with D maybe TRBD1 (5 bases). Germline CDR1 is SGDLS and CDR2 is YYNGEE. The CDR3 spans 13 residues. Trimming stripped 0 bases from V and 2 bases from J, with 6 bases between. The CDR3 coding sequence is TGTGCCAGCAGCGTAGGACAGACCTACGAGCAGTACTTC. Encoded protein: CASSVGQTYEQYF.

V is TRBV5-6 and J is TRBJ1-5; no definite D call. V was trimmed by 2 bases and J by 6 bases, leaving 6 bases between them. The germline CDR1 and CDR2 sequences are SGHDT and YYEEEE. This CDR3 comprises 12 residues. In DNA form, the CDR3 reads TGTGCCAGCAGCTTCGTTGGTCAGCCCCAGCATTTT. It translates to CASSFVGQPQHF.

This clone was seen more than once but under ten times. The rearrangement joins TRBV6-5 to TRBJ2-7; maybe TRBD1 (5 bases). Trimming left V 2 bases short and J 7 bases short, with 18 bases between. Looked up from germline, CDR1 is MNHEY and CDR2 is SVGAGI. The CDR3 totals 15 residues. CDR3 DNA sequence: TGTGCCAGCAGTTACATCCTTGGGGCCCCAGGAGAGCAGTACTTC. The encoded protein is CASSYILGAPGEQYF.

The V gene is TRBV4-3, the J gene TRBJ2-1; D may be TRBD1 or TRBD2 (5 bases each). The CDR3 consists of 13 residues. Trimming shortened V by 0 bases and J by 8 bases, and 8 bases separated the two germline ends. CDR1 and CDR2 from the germline V gene are LGHNA and YSLEER. The CDR3 DNA is TGCGCCAGCAGCCAAGAGGGGGTGGATGAGCAGTTCTTC. Encoded protein: CASSQEGVDEQFF.

This clone occurred once. V usage is TRBV6-5 and J usage is TRBJ1-1; D remains unclear. With 5 bases removed from V and 1 base from J, the gap between germline ends came to 14 bases. The CDR3 is 15 amino acids. Germline V gene data show CDR1 as MNHEY and CDR2 as SVGAGI. CDR3 in amino acids: CASSTRRIGNTEAFF. The CDR3 DNA follows: TGTGCCAGCAGTACCCGAAGGATCGGGAACACTGAAGCTTTCTTT.

The rearrangement links TRBV18 to TRBJ2-7; 7 nucleotides align to TRBD2. The junction had 9 bases not matched to a gene; V was cut back by 3 bases and J by 7 bases. In germline, CDR1 is KGHSH, CDR2 LQKENI. This CDR3 region has 14 residues. The CDR3 spells CASSPGGSYWEQYF. In DNA, the CDR3 is TGTGCCAGCTCACCCGGCGGGAGCTACTGGGAGCAGTACTTC. Full variable domain (outside the CDR3, taken from reference TRBV18 and TRBJ2-7): NAGVMQNPRHLVRRRGQEARLRCSPMKGHSHVYWYRQLPEEGLKFMVYLQKENIIDESGMPKERFSAEFPKEGPSILRIQQVVRGDSAAYFCASSPGGSYWEQYFGPGTRLTVT.

The chain couples TRBV2 to TRBJ2-1; tentatively, D is TRBD2 (5 bases). From germline, CDR1 is SNHLY and CDR2 FYNNEI. CDR3 length: 15 residues. V was pared by 9 bases and J by 0 bases, with 15 bases between. In nucleotides, the CDR3 is TGTGCCAGTGAGGGTCGGCGGAGCTCCTACAATGAGCAGTTCTTC. This translates into CASEGRRSSYNEQFF.

The V call is TRBV5-1, the J call TRBJ1-2, with D uncertain. Trimming cost V 0 bases and J 7 bases, with 7 bases left between them. CDR1 SGHRS and CDR2 YFSETQ come from the germline V gene. CDR3 length: 12 residues. The CDR3: CASSLDRVGYTF. As DNA, the CDR3 is TGCGCCAGCAGCTTGGACCGGGTTGGCTACACCTTC.

This rearrangement joins TRBV6-1 to TRBJ1-2, with D hard to call. Trimming pared 6 bases from V and 0 bases from J, leaving 14 bases between. The CDR3 loop spans 15 amino acids. Germline loops: CDR1 MNHNS, CDR2 SASEGT. CDR3 bases: TGTGCCAGCAGCAGCTATCCGACATCTAACTATGGCTACACCTTC. Residues: CASSSYPTSNYGYTF.

J is TRBJ2-7 and V is TRBV7-9; D is perhaps TRBD1 or TRBD2 (5 bases each). Germline V CDR1 and CDR2: SEHNR, FQNEAQ (reference sequence). The CDR3 covers 15 residues. V shed 5 bases and J shed 4 bases, with 18 bases lying between them. CDR3 sequence (DNA): TGTGCCAGCAGCCCGGGACCCCACGGTTCTTACGAGCAGTACTTC. Encoded protein: CASSPGPHGSYEQYF.

The V and J genes are TRBV7-2 and TRBJ1-3; a possible D gene is TRBD1 (6 bases). The V gene's germline CDR1 is SGHTA and CDR2 FQGNSA. V lost 5 bases to trimming and J lost 1 base, with 12 bases between them. The CDR3 has 15 amino acids. The CDR3 loop is CASSLQGGSGNTIYF. CDR3 coding DNA: TGTGCCAGCAGCCTACAGGGAGGGTCTGGAAACACCATATATTTT.

The chain recombines TRBV7-2 with TRBJ2-7; no definite D call. This CDR3 has 12 amino acids. Germline V lookup: CDR1 SGHTA, CDR2 FQGNSA. V was shortened by 4 bases and J by 10 bases, with 14 bases between the two germline ends. CDR3 sequence (DNA): TGTGCCAGCAGCTCTGCCCGGGCCAACCAGTACTTC. Residues: CASSSARANQYF. The complete variable domain, with remaining parts taken from reference TRBV7-2 and TRBJ2-7, reads GAGVSQSPSNKVTEKGKDVELRCDPISGHTALYWYRQSLGQGLEFLIYFQGNSAPDKSGLPSDRFSAERTGGSVSTLTIQRTQQEDSAVYLCASSSARANQYFGPGTRLTVT.

The chain employs TRBV29-1 and TRBJ2-5, with D possibly matching TRBD2 (6 bases). The V gene's germline CDR1 is SQVTM and CDR2 ANQGSEA. There are 15 residues in the CDR3. V dropped 7 bases and J dropped 1 base, with 19 bases sitting between them. CDR3 nucleotides: TGCAGCGCGATACGTAGCGGCCTCAGCCAAGAGACCCAGTACTTC. Encoded protein: CSAIRSGLSQETQYF.

The chain carries TRBV29-1 and TRBJ2-7; 8 positions agree with TRBD2. The ends lost 6 bases at V and 5 bases at J; junction bases unmatched: 6. The V gene's germline CDR1 is SQVTM and CDR2 ANQGSEA. The CDR3 has 12 amino acids. CDR3 in amino acids: CSVQSGGDEQYF. CDR3 nucleotides: TGCAGCGTACAATCCGGGGGGGACGAGCAGTACTTC.

J is TRBJ2-1 and V is TRBV5-1, with unresolved D. Germline-derived CDR1 and CDR2 are SGHRS and YFSETQ. Trimming removed 4 bases at V and 3 bases at J, with 11 bases between. This CDR3 is built from 14 residues. The CDR3 nucleotides read TGCGCCAGCAGCGATAGTAGTTTCTACAATGAGCAGTTCTTC. Residues: CASSDSSFYNEQFF.

Concerning this clone itself: Different DNA sequences within this sample yield the same CDR3. The chain links TRBV9 to TRBJ2-7, with D uncertain. Trimming took off 0 bases at V and 2 bases at J, with 6 bases between the two ends. CDR3 length: 13 residues. Looked up from germline, CDR1 is SGDLS and CDR2 is YYNGEE. The chain's CDR3 is CASSVAPAYEQYF. DNA of the CDR3: TGTGCCAGCAGCGTAGCCCCGGCCTACGAGCAGTACTTC.

V usage is TRBV7-9 and J usage is TRBJ2-7; perhaps TRBD2 as D (5 bases). The CDR3 has 12 amino acids. CDR1 and CDR2 (germline): SEHNR, FQNEAQ (reference sequence). Between the trimmed V and J ends, which lost 5 bases and 5 bases, there was a span of 10 bases. CDR3 DNA sequence: TGTGCCAGCAGCACCCGGACTGACGAGCAGTACTTC. Protein: CASSTRTDEQYF.

The chain couples TRBV4-1 to TRBJ2-3, with TRBD2 matching 15 bases. The CDR3 sequence is 17 residues long. Germline V CDR1 and CDR2: MGHRA, YSYEKL. The V gene end was trimmed by 2 bases and the J gene end by 4 bases; junction bases not matched to a gene: 4. The CDR3 region is CASSQQGLAGGADTQYF. CDR3 DNA sequence: TGCGCCAGCAGCCAACAAGGACTAGCGGGAGGGGCAGATACGCAGTATTTT.